The 15 T cell receptor beta chains listed next were all sequenced from one sample in a study of CD8 T cells in ankylosing spondylitis. TCRdb recomputed calls from the 5' RACE reads with MiXCR, one row per CDR3 protein. The data contain just under 350,000 distinct CDR3 sequences, 14% to 15% of them singletons. The sequencing input was blood, either unsorted or a sorted T cell fraction (not recorded which). The source is a male donor with ankylosing spondylitis or in good health (not recorded which).

This clonotype was seen more than once but under ten times. The chain has TRBV5-1 and TRBJ2-3, with TRBD2 as a possible D gene (7 bases). V lost 1 base to trimming and J lost 4 bases, with 19 bases between them. Germline V gene lookup returns CDR1 SGHRS and CDR2 YFSETQ. The CDR3 has 17 amino acids. CDR3 bases: TGCGCCAGCAGCTTGATTAAGGTTGGGGGGGCTCCAGATACGCAGTATTTT. Translating it yields CASSLIKVGGAPDTQYF.

This clonotype was counted only a few times. The chain carries TRBV7-2 and TRBJ1-5, with D possibly matching TRBD1 (6 bases). The CDR3 is made up of 13 amino acids. Germline values: CDR1 SGHTA, CDR2 FQGNSA. With 5 bases removed from V and 9 bases from J, the gap between germline ends came to 14 bases. CDR3: CASSRFEGGPQHF. In DNA form, the CDR3 reads TGTGCCAGCAGCCGCTTTGAAGGGGGGCCCCAGCATTTT.

The chain is built from TRBV24-1 and TRBJ2-1, with 8 nucleotides matching TRBD2. The CDR3 totals 14 residues. Germline-derived CDR1 and CDR2 are KGHDR and SFDVKD. After removal of 0 bases from V and 6 bases from J, the junction contained 0 bases not matched to a gene. CDR3 region: CATSDLREGNEQFF. The CDR3 nucleotides are TGTGCCACCAGTGATTTGCGGGAGGGCAATGAGCAGTTCTTC.

This clonotype has more than one count but fewer than ten. V is TRBV20-1 and J is TRBJ1-1, with 9 bases matching TRBD1. From germline, CDR1 is DFQATT and CDR2 SNEGSKA (reference sequence). This CDR3 is built from 11 residues. The CDR3 nucleotides read TGCACCTCCCCACAGGGGGCGGGAGCTTTCTTT. It translates to CTSPQGAGAFF.

This clonotype was counted only a few times. DNA of the CDR3: TGTGCCAGCAGTTATGGAGAAGAATACGAGCAGTACTTC. Translation gives CASSYGEEYEQYF. The V gene is TRBV12-3 or TRBV12-4, the J gene TRBJ2-7; no reliable D call. The ends were cut back, 4 bases at V and 4 bases at J, with 11 bases in the middle. The CDR3 has 13 residues.

This chain connects TRBV28 to TRBJ1-1, with TRBD1 as a possible D gene (6 bases). The CDR3 runs 14 residues. Germline CDR1 and CDR2: MDHEN and SYDVKM. V lost 3 bases to trimming and J lost 4 bases, with 12 bases between them. CDR3 sequence (DNA): TGTGCCAGCAGTTTCCGGGGGGGGCCCACTGAAGCTTTCTTT. Translated, it gives CASSFRGGPTEAFF.

This clonotype has just a few counts. The genes are TRBV6-5 and TRBJ2-3; 16 positions match TRBD2. Germline V gives CDR1 MNHEY, CDR2 SVGAGI. This CDR3 spans 19 amino acids. Losses at the gene ends were 0 bases for V and 3 bases for J; bases not matched to a gene: 6. This CDR3 is CASSYSTGTSGGATDTQYF. DNA for the CDR3: TGTGCCAGCAGTTACTCGACCGGGACTAGCGGGGGGGCAACAGATACGCAGTATTTT.

This chain links TRBV5-6 with TRBJ2-7; 11 bases agree with TRBD2. Germline CDR1 and CDR2: SGHDT and YYEEEE. Germline trimming cut 4 bases from V and 0 bases from J; bases unmatched to any gene: 6. The CDR3 runs 16 residues. In nucleotides, the CDR3 is TGTGCCAGCAGCCGTGGACTAGCGGGTCGCTCCTACGAGCAGTACTTC. Translation: CASSRGLAGRSYEQYF. Drawing the rest from reference TRBV5-6 and TRBJ2-7, the complete variable domain is DAGVTQSPTHLIKTRGQQVTLRCSPKSGHDTVSWYQQALGQGPQFIFQYYEEEERQRGNFPDRFSGHQFPNYSSELNVNALLLGDSALYLCASSRGLAGRSYEQYFGPGTRLTVT.

This clonotype was found a few times. The CDR3 nucleotides are TGCGCCAGCAGTGAGAACTCCGAGCAGTTCTTC. Translation: CASSENSEQFF. This chain connects TRBV10-2 to TRBJ2-1; D not resolved. The germline V and J ends were trimmed by 2 bases and 10 bases, with 6 bases remaining between them. Germline-derived CDR1 and CDR2 are WSHSY and SAAADI. This CDR3 comprises 11 residues.

This clonotype was detected only a few times. The V gene is TRBV12-3 or TRBV12-4, the J gene TRBJ1-5; 9 bases agree with TRBD1. V dropped 6 bases and J dropped 2; count of bases not matched to a gene: 11. The CDR3 length is 17 residues. The CDR3 nucleotides are TGTGCCAGCAGCCGACCGCGACAGGGGGTAGGCAATCAGCCCCAGCATTTT. It specifies CASSRPRQGVGNQPQHF.

The chain is built from TRBV12-3 or TRBV12-4 and TRBJ2-1; D is unresolved. V lost 2 bases, J lost 8 bases, and 4 bases lay in between. This CDR3 is 11 amino acids long. CDR3 amino acids: CASSLSHEQFF. CDR3 sequence (DNA): TGTGCCAGCAGTTTATCGCATGAGCAGTTCTTC.

The gene calls are TRBV20-1 and TRBJ2-2, with 8 bases identical to TRBD1. V lost 7 bases, J lost 1 base, and 5 bases stayed unmatched. This CDR3 region has 14 residues. Looked up from germline, CDR1 is DFQATT and CDR2 is SNEGSKA (reference sequence). The CDR3: CSVTGTGNTGELFF. CDR3 sequence (DNA): TGCAGTGTCACCGGGACAGGGAACACCGGGGAGCTGTTTTTT.

This clonotype was picked up many times. The CDR3 DNA reads as TGTGCCACCAGTGATCCGGATTCTGGCTCCTACAATGAGCAGTTCTTC. The encoded protein is CATSDPDSGSYNEQFF. The chain employs TRBV24-1 and TRBJ2-1; D gene ambiguous. Germline V lookup: CDR1 KGHDR, CDR2 SFDVKD. Trimming stripped 3 bases from V and 0 bases from J, with 11 bases between. The CDR3 runs 16 residues.

In this sample, this clonotype turned up a few times. J is TRBJ1-1 and V is TRBV12-3 or TRBV12-4; D unclear. V lost 3 bases to trimming and J lost 1 base, with 9 bases between them. The CDR3 consists of 14 residues. The CDR3 protein is CASSLVPRNTEAFF. The CDR3 DNA is TGTGCCAGCAGTTTGGTTCCCAGGAACACTGAAGCTTTCTTT.

This clonotype was detected only a few times. The chain has TRBV9 and TRBJ2-5; D possibly corresponds to TRBD1 (5 bases). This CDR3 has 14 amino acids. The V and J ends lost 0 bases and 5 bases respectively, with 11 bases between them. Germline assignment: CDR1 SGDLS and CDR2 YYNGEE. CDR3 in DNA: TGTGCCAGCAGCGTAGGCCGGACACACGAGACCCAGTACTTC. Its protein product is CASSVGRTHETQYF.